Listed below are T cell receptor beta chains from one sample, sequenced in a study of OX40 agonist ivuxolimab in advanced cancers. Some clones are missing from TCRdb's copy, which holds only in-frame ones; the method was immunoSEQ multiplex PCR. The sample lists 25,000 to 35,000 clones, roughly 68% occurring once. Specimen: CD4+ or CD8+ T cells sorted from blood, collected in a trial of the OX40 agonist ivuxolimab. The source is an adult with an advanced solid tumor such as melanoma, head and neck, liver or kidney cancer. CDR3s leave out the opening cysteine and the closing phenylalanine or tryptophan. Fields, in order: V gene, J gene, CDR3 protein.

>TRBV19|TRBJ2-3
ASSSGTRVDTQY
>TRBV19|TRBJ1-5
ASSIGFKQGNQPQH
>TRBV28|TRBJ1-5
ASSTPDRLYQPQH
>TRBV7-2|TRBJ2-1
ASSRLMTSEQF
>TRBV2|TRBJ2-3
ASKRQVDGTDTQY
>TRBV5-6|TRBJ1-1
ASSLGGRTEAF
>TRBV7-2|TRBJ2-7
ASSTGERGTYEQY
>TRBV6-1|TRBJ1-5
ASSKEGQGSQPQH
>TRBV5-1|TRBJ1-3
ASSLDGGPSGNTIY
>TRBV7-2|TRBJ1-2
ASSTGRRYYGYT
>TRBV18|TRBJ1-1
ASSRSEGAKGEAF
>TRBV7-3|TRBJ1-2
ASSFQGEGYT
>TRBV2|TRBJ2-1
ASSDVGLTNTMRKF
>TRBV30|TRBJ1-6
AWGQTNSPLH
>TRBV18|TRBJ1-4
ASAPAKSNEKLF
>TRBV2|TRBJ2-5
ASKRGEQETQY
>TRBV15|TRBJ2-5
ATSSHDRYEETQY
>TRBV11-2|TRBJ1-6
ASSLDINSPLH
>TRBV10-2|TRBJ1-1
ASLPPGTEGTEAF
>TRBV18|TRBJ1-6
ASSPLSGTGNSPLH
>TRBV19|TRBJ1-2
ASSMTTNYGYT
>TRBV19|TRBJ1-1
ASKREFDTEAF
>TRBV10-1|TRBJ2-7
ASSESNDSYEQY
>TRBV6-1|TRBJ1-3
ASSVGGNTIY
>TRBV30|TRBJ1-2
AWSESGAGGYT
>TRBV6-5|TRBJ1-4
ASSHRGEKLF
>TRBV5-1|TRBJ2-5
ASSVRDGGETQY
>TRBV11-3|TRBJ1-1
ASSYTGNTEAF
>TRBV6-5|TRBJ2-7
ASSLTGTYEQY
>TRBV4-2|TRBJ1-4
ASSQDTGYNEKLF
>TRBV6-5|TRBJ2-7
ASSPGERREQY
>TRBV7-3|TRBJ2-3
ASSLAGQTTDTQY
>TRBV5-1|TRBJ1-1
ASQAGQSNTEAF
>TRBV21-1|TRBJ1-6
ASSKSGRRSSPLH
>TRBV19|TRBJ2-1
ASSSPWGGYNEQF
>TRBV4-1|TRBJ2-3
ASSQELPGDTQY
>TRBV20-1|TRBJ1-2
SAHRGEGYT
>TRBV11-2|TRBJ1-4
ASSSIEAKLF
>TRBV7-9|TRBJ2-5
ASSRGGGETQY
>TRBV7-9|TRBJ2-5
ASSLSGGKETQY
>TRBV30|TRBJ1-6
AWNSGSPLH
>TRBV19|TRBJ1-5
ASTSRGSGGNQPQH
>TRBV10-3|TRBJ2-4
AISESTGGAKNIQY
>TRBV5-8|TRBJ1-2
ASSLRGSSGYT
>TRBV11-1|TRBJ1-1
ASRSDRENTEAF
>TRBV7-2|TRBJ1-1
ASSLARHEAF
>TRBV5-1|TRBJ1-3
ASGGDGYSGNTIY
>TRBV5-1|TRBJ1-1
ASSLVSPGENTEAF
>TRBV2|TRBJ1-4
ASSKTGGAEKLF
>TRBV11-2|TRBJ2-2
ASSLEVLGELF
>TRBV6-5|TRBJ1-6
ASSYSGRGGSPLH
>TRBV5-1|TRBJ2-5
ASSRDRARGETQY
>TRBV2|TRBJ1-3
ASRVEHGNTIY
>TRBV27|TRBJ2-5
ASSLYGETQY
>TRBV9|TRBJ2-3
ASSGTWDTDTQY